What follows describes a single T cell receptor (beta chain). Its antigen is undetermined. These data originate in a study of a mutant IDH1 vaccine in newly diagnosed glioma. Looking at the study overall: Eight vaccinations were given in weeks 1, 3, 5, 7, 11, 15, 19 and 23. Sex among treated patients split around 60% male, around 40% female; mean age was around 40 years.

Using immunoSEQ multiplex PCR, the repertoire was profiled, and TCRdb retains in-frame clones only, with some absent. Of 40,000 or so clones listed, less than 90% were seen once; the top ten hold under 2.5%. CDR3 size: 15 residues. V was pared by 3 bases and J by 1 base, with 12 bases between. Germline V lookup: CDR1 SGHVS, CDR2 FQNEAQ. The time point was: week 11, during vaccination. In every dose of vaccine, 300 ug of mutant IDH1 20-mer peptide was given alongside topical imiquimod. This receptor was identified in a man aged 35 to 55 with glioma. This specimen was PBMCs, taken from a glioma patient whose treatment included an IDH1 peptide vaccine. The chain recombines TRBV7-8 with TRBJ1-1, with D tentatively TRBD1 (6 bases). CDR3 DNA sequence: TGTGCCAGCAGCTTTAACGTCAGGGGGAACACTGAAGCTTTCTTT. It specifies CASSFNVRGNTEAFF.